This T cell receptor beta chain stems from a study of blood T cell repertoires in COVID-19 (dated by TCRdb to the early 2020s). Regarding the research as a whole: Samples from collaborators originated in the United States, Italy and Spain and spanned both the acute and convalescent phases of COVID-19. The material from the prospective study consisted of cDNA or gDNA derived from T cells, B-cell-depleted T cells, or PBMCs. Subjects who had been exposed to COVID-19, were actively infected with it, or had recovered from it provided the deeply sampled blood TCRbeta repertoires that made up the dataset. The repertoires were released in a freely available public database meant as a resource for research on the immune response to SARS-CoV-2. The samples were drawn from the first 160 participants of the ongoing ImmuneRACE study and from 1,254 subjects provided by 6 global collaborators. The sample metadata nearly always contained a de-identified subject ID, COVID-19 status, age in years and sex. Where HLA class I and class II types were available, the types were taken from metadata supplied by the sample provider, not from assay-based typing. General study outcomes and caveats: How much clinical and demographic metadata was included differed by source and by participant, and the metadata was provided uncurated.

Participants in the prospective study were aged 18 to 89 years, lived in approximately 26 United States geographic areas, and enrolled through a virtual design. Cohort assignment in the prospective study relied on participant-reported clinical history from a screening survey and a study questionnaire. Each participant in the prospective study had whole blood, serum and a nasopharyngeal or oropharyngeal swab collected by mobile phlebotomists. Prospective study participants could optionally give additional blood draws and questionnaires over a 2-month period. Blood samples from the prospective study were shipped frozen or at room temperature prior to DNA extraction. The immunoSEQ Assay, a bias-controlled multiplex PCR, was used to amplify TCRbeta CDR3 regions from genomic DNA. The authors' pipeline ran thus. Nucleated cell counts per sample were estimated from amplification of reference gene primers within the assay. To quantify the absolute abundance of each unique TCRbeta CDR3 rearrangement, sequence reads were collapsed and filtered. Productive Simpson clonality was computed per sample as the square root of Simpson's diversity index over productive rearrangements. The table was pulled from immuneACCESS by TCRdb, which kept in-frame rearrangements only. Such tables lose some clones; where checked, under half of the loss comes from unresolved V genes, and the rest has no known cause. V and J calls and clone size follow that table, whereas D and trimming were derived from the DNA. The sample table shows approximately 390,000 clones, and approximately 91% are seen once. The top ten clonotypes cover around 1.9% of the sample.

For CDR1 and CDR2, the germline V gene lists MRHNA and SNTAGT. V was cut back by 0 bases and J by 8 bases, leaving a gap of 14 bases between them. The CDR3 measures 15 amino acids from cysteine to phenylalanine. Of all the DNA, just the CDR3 is kept, 45 bases in frame from base 1. A remark on this clone: The specificity of this receptor is unknown. There are no base qualities to consult, and no much larger clone falls within one base.

What was sequenced was PBMCs or T cells enriched from blood (not recorded which). The sequence joins TRBV6-4 to TRBJ2-1; the D segment cannot be called with confidence. This clonotype was sampled from a woman in her 40s with acute COVID-19. The CDR3 protein: CASSDSGSLMDEQFF. The DNA reads as follows: TGTGCCAGCAGTGACTCGGGTAGCCTTATGGATGAGCAGTTCTTC.